This passage covers 12 T cell receptor beta chains from one sample sequenced in a study of cytomegalovirus exposure and HLA in healthy donors. PCR used 60 Vbeta primers and 13 Jbeta primers. Data came from immunoSEQ multiplex PCR; TCRdb stores just in-frame clones and leaves some out. Found here are 90,000 to 110,000 clones, 83% of them singletons; the top ten hold about 5.9%. The specimen was PBMCs. The receptors here all came from a young man in good health and CMV-seronegative.

Concerning this clone itself: Its ends do not fully match the called genes, so a read error is possible. J is TRBJ1-4 and V is TRBV5-4; tentatively, D is TRBD1 (6 bases). Germline loops: CDR1 SGHNT, CDR2 YYREEE (reference sequence). The CDR3 loop spans 14 amino acids. As DNA, the CDR3 is TGCGCCAGCAGCCGGACAGTGGATAATGAAAAACTGTTTTTT. It encodes CASSRTVDNEKLFF.

This chain joins TRBV19 and TRBJ2-4; TRBD2 aligns across 14 bases. There are 22 residues in the CDR3. V lost 5 bases to trimming and J lost 2 bases; unmatched junction nucleotides: 20. From germline, CDR1 is LNHDA and CDR2 SQIVND (reference sequence). This CDR3 is CASSPAGRTGTSGSGSKNIQYF. The CDR3 nucleotides read TGTGCCAGTAGTCCCGCGGGGAGGACCGGGACTAGCGGGAGTGGGTCCAAAAACATTCAGTACTTC.

V gene TRBV6-1 combines with J gene TRBJ2-7; D might be TRBD2 (5 bases). Trimming left V 6 bases short and J 4 bases short, with 16 bases between. The CDR3 covers 14 residues. The V gene's germline CDR1 is MNHNS and CDR2 SASEGT. Here the CDR3 DNA reads TGTGCCAGCAGCCCCAGCGGACCCTTTTACGAGCAGTACTTC. Its translation is CASSPSGPFYEQYF.

CDR3 sequence reads: CASSSFVSTEAFF. The CDR3 DNA follows: TGTGCCAGCAGTTCTTTCGTGAGCACTGAAGCTTTCTTT. The rearrangement links TRBV25-1 to TRBJ1-1; D gene uncertain. The CDR3 runs 13 residues. Trimming took 5 bases from V and 4 from J, leaving 11 bases between them. Germline V lookup: CDR1 MGHDK, CDR2 SYGVNS. Full variable domain (rest looked up from reference TRBV25-1 and TRBJ1-1): EADIYQTPRYLVIGTGKKITLECSQTMGHDKMYWYQQDPGMELHLIHYSYGVNSTEKGDLSSESTVSRIRTEHFPLTLESARPSHTSQYLCASSSFVSTEAFFGQGTRLTVV.

Regarding this clone: Other DNA sequences in this specimen translate into the identical CDR3. The chain couples TRBV27 to TRBJ2-7; 10 nucleotides agree with TRBD1. Germline V lookup: CDR1 MNHEY, CDR2 SMNVEV (reference sequence). The CDR3 has 14 amino acids. J lost 3 bases, V lost 3 bases, and 2 bases had no gene match. The CDR3: CASSFRDRGYEQYF. The CDR3 DNA follows: TGTGCCAGCAGTTTTAGGGACAGGGGCTACGAGCAGTACTTC.

This chain connects TRBV7-9 to TRBJ1-1; D might be TRBD1 (6 bases). Trimming took 7 bases from V and 2 from J, leaving 17 bases between them. Germline V gene data show CDR1 as SEHNR and CDR2 as FQNEAQ (reference sequence). CDR3 length: 15 residues. In DNA, the CDR3 is TGTGCCAGCATCCCCGCCGGGACATTTAACACTGAAGCTTTCTTT. Protein product: CASIPAGTFNTEAFF.

The CDR3 loop reads CASRTQAGRSNQPQHF. The CDR3 bases are TGTGCCAGTAGGACACAGGCGGGGCGTAGCAATCAGCCCCAGCATTTT. The genes are TRBV19 and TRBJ1-5; D is possibly TRBD1 (5 bases). Trimming left V 6 bases short and J 0 bases short, with 15 bases between. The CDR3 runs to 16 residues. The germline V gene has CDR1 LNHDA and CDR2 SQIVND (reference sequence). The variable domain in full, completed from reference TRBV19 and TRBJ1-5, reads DGGITQSPKYLFRKEGQNVTLSCEQNLNHDAMYWYRQDPGQGLRLIYYSQIVNDFQKGDIAEGYSVSREKKESFPLTVTSAQKNPTAFYLCASRTQAGRSNQPQHFGDGTRLSIL.

In DNA form, the CDR3 reads TGTGCCAGCAGCTTAAGTGGACCCGGTCTAAGGGGGTCCAATGAGCAGTTCTTC. Its protein is CASSLSGPGLRGSNEQFF. The gene calls are TRBV7-3 and TRBJ2-1, with TRBD1 as a possible D gene (6 bases). Germline CDR1 SGHTA, CDR2 FQGTGA. The germline V and J ends were trimmed by 1 base and 6 bases, with 22 bases remaining between them. The CDR3 extends over 18 amino acids.

The rearrangement uses TRBV12-5 and TRBJ2-5; D is perhaps TRBD2 (6 bases). CDR3 size: 15 residues. Germline V CDR1 and CDR2: LGHNT, FRNRAP. Trimming stripped 2 bases from V and 1 base from J, with 11 bases between. CDR3 sequence: CASGLNGGSQETQYF. The CDR3 DNA follows: TGTGCTAGTGGTTTGAATGGGGGGTCCCAAGAGACCCAGTACTTC.

The J gene is TRBJ2-2, the V gene TRBV6-6, with D possibly TRBD1 on 5 matching bases. V was clipped by 2 bases and J by 6 bases, with 16 bases between them. This CDR3 is built from 16 residues. CDR1 is MNHNY, CDR2 SVGAGI, per germline (reference sequence). CDR3 protein: CASSYGAGRLPGELFF. In DNA form, the CDR3 reads TGTGCCAGCAGTTACGGGGCAGGACGATTACCCGGGGAGCTGTTTTTT.

This clone was observed once. The V and J genes are TRBV18 and TRBJ2-2; 8 positions agree with TRBD2. CDR3 size: 18 residues. Germline loops: CDR1 KGHSH, CDR2 LQKENI. Germline trimming cut 6 bases from V and 6 bases from J; bases unmatched to any gene: 18. Here the CDR3 DNA reads TGTGCCAGCTCGTCCTCCGACCCGGGACTAGGAAAGTCCGGGGAGCTGTTTTTT. Protein: CASSSSDPGLGKSGELFF.

This chain connects TRBV9 to TRBJ1-3; D gene ambiguous. From germline, CDR1 is SGDLS and CDR2 YYNGEE. The CDR3 contains 16 residues. V dropped 3 bases and J dropped 2 bases, with 15 bases sitting between them. The CDR3 coding sequence is TGTGCCAGCAGCGCCCCAAGGGATAGCGCTGGAAACACCATATATTTT. Its translation is CASSAPRDSAGNTIYF.